This TCR beta chain was sequenced during a study of CD4+ T cells in melanoma. General study points: In melanoma, neoantigen-specific CD4+ T cells reportedly differed in differentiation state. CD8+ T cell, macrophage and B cell function reportedly correlated with neoantigen-specific CD4+ T cells.

Method: immunoSEQ multiplex PCR; TCRdb's copy keeps in-frame clones and lacks some. The sample lists 18,000 or so clones, over 70% seen once, with under 5.5% in the top ten. To note about this clone: Its specificity is not known. Other nucleotide sequences in the sample specify the same CDR3.

Sequencing was performed on cells from a culture (not recorded whether cultured in vitro). This TCR derives from a human donor with melanoma.

The CDR3 sequence is CASSPSDGYTF. The CDR3 nucleotides read TGTGCCAGCTCACCGTCGGATGGCTACACCTTC. V is TRBV18 and J is TRBJ1-2; D is undetermined. The CDR3 length is 11 residues. CDR1 and CDR2 from the germline V gene are KGHSH and LQKENI. The V end lost 3 bases, the J end lost 6 bases, and 5 bases lay between the germline ends.